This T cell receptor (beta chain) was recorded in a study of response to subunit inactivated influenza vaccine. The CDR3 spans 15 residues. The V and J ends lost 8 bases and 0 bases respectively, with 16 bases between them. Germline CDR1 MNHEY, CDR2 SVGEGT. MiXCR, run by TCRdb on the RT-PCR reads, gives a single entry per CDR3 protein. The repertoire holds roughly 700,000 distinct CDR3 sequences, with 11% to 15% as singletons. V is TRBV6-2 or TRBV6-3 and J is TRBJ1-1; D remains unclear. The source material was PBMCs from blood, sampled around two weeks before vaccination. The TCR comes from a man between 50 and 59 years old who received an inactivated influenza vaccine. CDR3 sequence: CASFGGRVMNTEAFF. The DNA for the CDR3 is TGTGCCAGCTTCGGAGGGAGGGTTATGAACACTGAAGCTTTCTTT.